A selection of T cell receptor beta chains follows, all from one sample in a study of PD-L1 blockade in urothelial cancer. The assay was immunoSEQ multiplex PCR, and TCRdb's table has in-frame clones only and misses some. This repertoire shows tens of thousands of clones, approximately 80% found once; its top ten account for 4.5% to 6%. Sequenced here: PBMCs, sampled around atezolizumab (anti-PD-L1) treatment. The receptors were gathered from a man between 65 and 79 years old with urothelial cancer. CDR3s include the opening cysteine and the closing phenylalanine or tryptophan. The D gene is left open where the match is weak. Rows may omit the clone size; those that give it use once, few, many or a size class.

d_call	clone_size	j_call	v_call	cdr3_nt	cdr3_aa
NA	NA	TRBJ1-1	TRBV11-2	TGTGCCAGCAGCTTATGGGACAAGAACACTGAAGCTTTCTTT	CASSLWDKNTEAFF
TRBD2	NA	TRBJ2-7	TRBV5-1	TGCGCCAGCAGCTTGCGGGGAGCGGGAGGCCCCCGCGGCGAGCAGTACTTC	CASSLRGAGGPRGEQYF
TRBD2	NA	TRBJ2-3	TRBV19	TGTGCCAGTAGTATAAGGGGAGCGGGAAGGCCAGATACGCAGTATTTT	CASSIRGAGRPDTQYF
NA	NA	TRBJ2-3	TRBV5-8	TGTGCCAGCAGCCCCGTTGGTGACAGTAACACAGATACGCAGTATTTT	CASSPVGDSNTDTQYF
TRBD2	NA	TRBJ2-5	TRBV2	TGTGCCAGCAGTGAAGGTCTAGCGGGAGTGGAGACCCAGTACTTC	CASSEGLAGVETQYF
NA	NA	TRBJ1-2	TRBV2	TGTGCCAGCAGCCCTGATTTCGGGGGGCGCAACTATGGCTACACCTTC	CASSPDFGGRNYGYTF
TRBD2	NA	TRBJ2-2	TRBV5-4	TGTGCCAGCAGCTTGTTGGGTAGCGGGGAGGGCGTAAGAACCGGGGAGCTGTTTTTT	CASSLLGSGEGVRTGELFF
NA	NA	TRBJ2-2	TRBV7-2	TGTGCCAGCAGCTTTACGAGCAACACCGGGGAGCTGTTTTTT	CASSFTSNTGELFF
NA	NA	TRBJ2-7	TRBV15	TGTGCCACCAGCAGGGGGGGTTCCTCAAGCGAGCAGTACTTC	CATSRGGSSSEQYF
NA	NA	TRBJ2-3	TRBV14	TGTGCCAGTCAGGGACTCCCCAGGGATACGCAGTATTTT	CASQGLPRDTQYF
TRBD1	NA	TRBJ2-3	TRBV5-6	TGTGCCAGCAGCGAGGACAGGGGAGTCACAGATACGCAGTATTTT	CASSEDRGVTDTQYF
NA	NA	TRBJ2-1	TRBV11-2	TGTGCCAGCAGCTTAGGACTTTACAATGAGCAGTTCTTC	CASSLGLYNEQFF
NA	NA	TRBJ2-1	TRBV19	TGTGCCAGTAGTTTCCACTATGAGCAGTTCTTC	CASSFHYEQFF
NA	NA	TRBJ2-2	TRBV27	TGTGCCAGCATCCTTCACGGGGGTGGAACCGGGGAGCTGTTTTTT	CASILHGGGTGELFF
NA	medium-sized	TRBJ2-2	TRBV7-3	TGTGCCAGCAGCCCTCCTTTCCACACCGGGGAGCTGTTTTTT	CASSPPFHTGELFF
TRBD2	NA	TRBJ2-1	TRBV7-3	TGTGCCAGCAGCTTTTCGCTAGCGGGAGGGGGGGAGCAGTTCTTC	CASSFSLAGGGEQFF
TRBD1	NA	TRBJ2-7	TRBV19	TGTGCCAGTAGGGATGGGACAGGGGGGGTGTACGAGCAGTACTTC	CASRDGTGGVYEQYF
NA	NA	TRBJ2-7	TRBV5-4	TGTGCCAGCAGCAGGGGTCCCAACGAGCAGTACTTC	CASSRGPNEQYF
NA	NA	TRBJ1-4	TRBV15	TGTGCCACCAGCAGAGATGAACAGGACCAAAAACTGTTTTTT	CATSRDEQDQKLFF
TRBD1	once	TRBJ1-5	TRBV30	TGTGCCTGGAGCCCGGACAGGGGTAGCAATCAGCCCCAGCATTTT	CAWSPDRGSNQPQHF
NA	NA	TRBJ2-5	TRBV6-1	TGTGCCAGCAGTGAAGCCGGCGGCCTCCAAGAGACCCAGTACTTC	CASSEAGGLQETQYF
NA	few	TRBJ2-2	TRBV10-3	TGTGCCATCACGGGGAGCCGCGAGGGCACCGGGGAGCTGTTTTTT	CAITGSREGTGELFF
NA	NA	TRBJ2-1	TRBV7-2	TGTGCCAGCAGCTTAGTGGCGGGGAGCTCCTACAATGAGCAGTTCTTC	CASSLVAGSSYNEQFF
TRBD1	once	TRBJ1-1	TRBV18	TGTGCCAGCTCACTGGACAGGGCCGTGGCTGAAGCTTTCTTT	CASSLDRAVAEAFF
NA	few	TRBJ2-1	TRBV5-6	TGTGCCAGCAGCTTGGTTTATTACAATGAGCAGTTCTTC	CASSLVYYNEQFF
TRBD2	NA	TRBJ2-3	TRBV9	TGTGCCAGCAGCCGACAGCTAAGTTTAGCGGGGGGGTCAGATACGCAGTATTTT	CASSRQLSLAGGSDTQYF